These T cell receptor beta chains were read from a single sample in a study of breast tumors, draining lymph nodes, adjacent tissues. TCRdb itself ran the multiplex PCR reads through MiXCR, one entry per CDR3 protein. The sample carries 150,000 to 200,000 distinct CDR3 sequences, about 34% recorded once. The sample consisted of axillary lymph node tissue. The source of these receptors is a female donor with breast cancer. Some clones in this sample may be carry-over from other donors' samples. Both conserved end residues are part of each CDR3. A D gene is named only where the DNA matches it firmly. Clone size is shown for a subset of rows, as once, few, many or a class of expanded clone.

clone size,D gene,J gene,V gene,CDR3 DNA,CDR3 protein
many,TRBD2,TRBJ2-3,TRBV19,TGTGCCAGTAGTATCGGGGGGAGTGGCACAGATACGCAGTATTTT,CASSIGGSGTDTQYF
many,TRBD2,TRBJ2-2,TRBV12-3/TRBV12-4,TGTGCCACGGTGGGACTAGCGGGAGAGGCCGGGGAGCTGTTTTTT,CATVGLAGEAGELFF
once,-,TRBJ2-7,TRBV11-2,TGTGCCAGCAGCCGCGACAGGCCACACGAGCAGTACTTC,CASSRDRPHEQYF
many,TRBD2,TRBJ2-7,TRBV30,TGTGCCTGGAGTGTTGAGGTAATAGCGGGGGCAACCTACGAGCAGTACTTC,CAWSVEVIAGATYEQYF
-,TRBD2,TRBJ2-1,TRBV7-2,TGTGCCAGCAGCTTGCTAGCGGGGGGTGAGCAGTTCTTC,CASSLLAGGEQFF
-,TRBD2,TRBJ2-6,TRBV5-5,TGCGCCAGCAGCCTAAATGGACTAGCGGGGCCCAACTCTGGGGCCAACGTCCTGACTTTC,CASSLNGLAGPNSGANVLTF
many,TRBD2,TRBJ2-5,TRBV20-1,TGCAGTGCTAGGTATCCTAGCGGCAAGGGAAGAGAGACCCAGTACTTC,CSARYPSGKGRETQYF
many,-,TRBJ2-2,TRBV30,TGTGCCTGGAGTGTGGGCGGGGAGCTGTTTTTT,CAWSVGGELFF
many,-,TRBJ2-7,TRBV20-1,TGCAGTGCGACTGACCCGGAGGAGACATACGAGCAGTACTTC,CSATDPEETYEQYF
-,TRBD1,TRBJ2-5,TRBV20-1,TGCAGTGTTCCTGGACAGGGATGGGAAGAGACCCAGTACTTC,CSVPGQGWEETQYF
many,-,TRBJ1-2,TRBV20-1,TGCAGTGCTAGATCAGATCAAGGGGGTGGCTACACCTTC,CSARSDQGGGYTF
-,-,TRBJ1-3,TRBV19,TGTGCCAGTAGTTACCGGGACGTGGGACTAGGAAACACCATATATTTT,CASSYRDVGLGNTIYF
many,-,TRBJ2-5,TRBV20-1,TGCAGTGCCCGAAAGGCAGAGTACCAAGAGACCCAGTACTTC,CSARKAEYQETQYF
many,TRBD1,TRBJ1-2,TRBV7-3,TGTGCCAGCAGCCCGACAGGGTTTGGGTTCTATGGCTACACCTTC,CASSPTGFGFYGYTF
many,-,TRBJ2-7,TRBV11-2,TGTGCCAGCAGCTCACACCGCAGACAGGCCCGCTCCTACGAGCAGTACTTC,CASSSHRRQARSYEQYF
once,-,TRBJ1-4,TRBV6-5,TGTGCCAGCAGGACAAGGGGGGAAAAACTGTTTTTT,CASRTRGEKLFF
many,-,TRBJ1-6,TRBV12-3/TRBV12-4,TGTGCCAGCAGTTTGGCAGGGCGGGATTCACCCCTCCACTTT,CASSLAGRDSPLHF
few,TRBD2,TRBJ2-3,TRBV5-1,TGCGCCAGCAGCTCTCGGGGACTAGCGGGAGCGGGGAGAACAGATACGCAGTATTTT,CASSSRGLAGAGRTDTQYF
many,TRBD2,TRBJ2-7,TRBV7-9,TGTGCCAGCAGCCCAGGACTAGCGGGAGTACGAGAGCAGTACTTC,CASSPGLAGVREQYF
many,-,TRBJ2-7,TRBV4-3,TGCGCCAGCAGCCGGGGATTGGGTGGCTCCTACGAGCAGTACTTC,CASSRGLGGSYEQYF
many,-,TRBJ2-5,TRBV20-1,TGCAGTGCACTTATCCAGAGAACCCTAGAGACCCAGTACTTC,CSALIQRTLETQYF
-,-,TRBJ1-6,TRBV6-4,TGTGCCAGCAGACCCTGGGGCGGGACCTCCTCAGCAACCTCACCCCTCCACTTT,CASRPWGGTSSATSPLHF
-,-,TRBJ1-1,TRBV13,TGTGCCAGCAGCTCTCTGGGGGGCATAGCTTTCTTT,CASSSLGGIAFF
-,-,TRBJ2-6,TRBV11-1,TGTGCCAGCAGCTTCTATGGGGCCAACGTCCTGGCTTTC,CASSFYGANVLAF
-,-,TRBJ1-6,TRBV9,TGTGCCAGCAGTAGCGGGGGGCGAGGGTCACCCCTCCACTTT,CASSSGGRGSPLHF
many,TRBD2,TRBJ2-2,TRBV7-9,TGTGCCAGCAGCACTCGACTAGCGGGGGGGAACACCGGGGAGCTGTTTTTT,CASSTRLAGGNTGELFF
few,-,TRBJ1-2,TRBV12-3/TRBV12-4,TGTGCCAGCAGTTTGATCGGGACCGACTCTAAAGGCTACACCTTC,CASSLIGTDSKGYTF
many,TRBD2,TRBJ2-3,TRBV15,TGTGCCACCAGCAGTGGACTAGTTCGTTTTACAGATACGCAGTATTTT,CATSSGLVRFTDTQYF
many,-,TRBJ2-1,TRBV11-2,TGTGCCAGCAGTCCCCAGGGAGGTTCGTACTCCTACAATGAGCAGTTCTTC,CASSPQGGSYSYNEQFF
many,TRBD1,TRBJ1-6,TRBV12-3/TRBV12-4,TGTGCCAGCAGCGACGACAGGGGAAGCGGATCACCCCTCCACTTT,CASSDDRGSGSPLHF
-,-,TRBJ2-2,TRBV7-2,TGTGCCAGCGGGCCCGGTTTGATGGGGGGACCTATTGACACCGGGGAGCTGTTTTTT,CASGPGLMGGPIDTGELFF
many,-,TRBJ1-6,TRBV12-3/TRBV12-4,TGTGCCAGCAGGTTCAGACAGACTAATTCACCCCTCCACTTT,CASRFRQTNSPLHF
-,-,TRBJ1-4,TRBV9,TGTGCCAGCAGCGTAGGGTGTCAGGCAACTAATGAAAAACTGTTTTTT,CASSVGCQATNEKLFF
-,-,TRBJ2-2,TRBV7-6,TGTGCCAGCAGCTTCGCAGGGAACACCGGGGAGCTGTTTTTT,CASSFAGNTGELFF
few,-,TRBJ2-4,TRBV3-1,TGTGCCAGCAGCCAGCAAGTAACGAACATTCAGTACTTC,CASSQQVTNIQYF
many,-,TRBJ1-3,TRBV15,TGTGCCACCAGCAGACGTCGGACGACCTCTGGAAACACCATATATTTT,CATSRRRTTSGNTIYF
many,TRBD2,TRBJ2-1,TRBV7-9,TGTGCCAGCAGCCTGCGGGAAGGGGGACTAGCGGGTTCCTACAATGAGCAGTTCTTC,CASSLREGGLAGSYNEQFF
many,-,TRBJ2-5,TRBV4-2,TGTGCCAGCAGCCCCGCCCTTACACAGGAAGAGACCCAGTACTTC,CASSPALTQEETQYF
many,-,TRBJ2-5,TRBV12-3/TRBV12-4,TGTGCCAGCAGTTTAAAGACTGGGGGTGTGGAGACCCAGTACTTC,CASSLKTGGVETQYF
many,TRBD1,TRBJ2-1,TRBV7-8,TGTGCCAGCAGCTCCATAAGGACAGGGAAAGGTGAGCAGTTCTTC,CASSSIRTGKGEQFF
few,TRBD1,TRBJ2-4,TRBV7-4,TGTGCCAGCAGCCCCTTAGTGGACAGGGGTAAAAACATTCAGTACTTC,CASSPLVDRGKNIQYF